A single sample gave rise to the 9 T cell receptor beta chains below, sequenced in a study of T cells in Graves' hyperthyroidism and ophthalmopathy. Regions amplified from RNA transcripts were the TCR beta CDR3 regions. The HTBI set primed first-round TCR CDR3 RT-PCR. MiXCR was run by TCRdb on the multiplex PCR reads, yielding one entry per CDR3 protein. The data contain a few hundred thousand distinct CDR3 sequences, about 20% of them singletons. The sequencing sample was made of blood. The receptors shown here come from a man in his late teens or twenties with Graves' hyperthyroidism.

This clonotype appeared many times. This sequence joins TRBV20-1 and TRBJ2-4; D call uncertain. Germline CDR1 reads DFQATT; CDR2 reads SNEGSKA (reference sequence). The CDR3 consists of 15 residues. V shed 0 bases and J shed 1 base, with 10 bases lying between them. The CDR3 DNA follows: TGCAGTGCTAGAGATCCGAACAAGGCCAAAAACATTCAGTACTTC. It yields the protein CSARDPNKAKNIQYF.

About this clonotype itself: At one boundary the junction diverges from the germline segment, which might be a read error. This chain links TRBV28 with TRBJ1-5; D is unclear. CDR3 length: 14 amino acids. Germline V lookup: CDR1 MDHEN, CDR2 SYDVKM. The DNA for the CDR3 is TGTGCCAGCAGGGAAGGGATAGGGAATCAGCCTCAGCATTTT. Amino acids: CASREGIGNQPQHF.

This clonotype was detected many times. The chain joins TRBV12-3 or TRBV12-4 to TRBJ2-2; no definite D call. The length of the CDR3 is 15 residues. Trimming shortened V by 6 bases and J by 5 bases, and 16 bases separated the two germline ends. CDR3 loop: CASSPPESWTGELFF. CDR3 bases: TGTGCCAGCAGCCCTCCCGAGTCTTGGACCGGGGAGCTGTTTTTT.

There are many counts of this clonotype. The V and J genes are TRBV12-3 or TRBV12-4 and TRBJ2-6; TRBD2 agrees at 7 bases. The CDR3 has 17 residues. Unmatched junction bases numbered 9, after V lost 7 bases and J lost 0 bases. CDR3 nucleotide sequence: TGTGCCAGCACCGGGGAGCGGGAAAGCTCTGGGGCCAACGTCCTGACTTTC. As protein: CASTGERESSGANVLTF.

This clonotype was counted only a few times. The J gene is TRBJ1-1, the V gene TRBV6-5; D is ambiguous. The germline V gene encodes CDR1 MNHEY and CDR2 SVGAGI. Trimming took off 3 bases at V and 2 bases at J, with 19 bases between the two ends. The CDR3 runs 17 residues. The CDR3 reads CASSYRPLDLYNTEAFF. CDR3 sequence (DNA): TGTGCCAGCAGTTATAGACCCCTCGATCTGTACAACACTGAAGCTTTCTTT.

This chain links TRBV11-1 with TRBJ1-6; D gene ambiguous. Per the germline V gene, CDR1 is SGHAT and CDR2 is FQDESV (reference sequence). The V end lost 5 bases, the J end lost 4 bases, and 18 bases lay between the germline ends. The CDR3 is 17 amino acids. In DNA form, the CDR3 reads TGTGCCAGCAGCCCAGCCCCTAAAGAAGGATATAATTCACCCCTCCACTTT. Its translation is CASSPAPKEGYNSPLHF.

This clonotype was recorded many times. This chain connects TRBV5-1 to TRBJ1-5; TRBD1 matches at 8 bases. The V and J ends lost 5 bases and 0 bases, in that order; junction bases with no gene match: 4. The length of the CDR3 is 15 residues. Per the germline V gene, CDR1 is SGHRS and CDR2 is YFSETQ. Here the CDR3 reads CASRMTGDSNQPQHF. In nucleotides, the CDR3 is TGCGCCAGCAGAATGACAGGGGATAGCAATCAGCCCCAGCATTTT.

Ten or more counts support this clonotype. The chain carries TRBV24-1 and TRBJ2-5; TRBD2 aligns across 7 bases. The ends lost 10 bases at V and 7 bases at J; junction bases unmatched: 17. Germline V CDR1 and CDR2: KGHDR, SFDVKD. There are 15 residues in the CDR3. CDR3 protein: CATSSGSGRFGTQYF. CDR3 DNA sequence: TGTGCCACTAGTAGTGGTTCCGGGAGGTTCGGGACCCAGTACTTC.

The table lists this clonotype with many counts. V is TRBV28 and J is TRBJ2-7; D not certain. The CDR3 has 13 residues. Germline V gene lookup returns CDR1 MDHEN and CDR2 SYDVKM. Trimming left V 4 bases short and J 2 bases short, with 9 bases between. CDR3 coding DNA: TGTGCCAGCAGTTCAAGAGGAGCCTACGAGCAGTACTTC. Its translation is CASSSRGAYEQYF.